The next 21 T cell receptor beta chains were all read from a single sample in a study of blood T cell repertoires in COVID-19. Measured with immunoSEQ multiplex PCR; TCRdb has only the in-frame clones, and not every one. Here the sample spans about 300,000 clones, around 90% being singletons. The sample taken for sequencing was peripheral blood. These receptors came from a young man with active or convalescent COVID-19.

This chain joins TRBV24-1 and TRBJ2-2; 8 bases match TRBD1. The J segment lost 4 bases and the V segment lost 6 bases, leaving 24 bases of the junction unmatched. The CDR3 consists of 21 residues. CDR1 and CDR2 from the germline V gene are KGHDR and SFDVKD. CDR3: CATSNRSGTGLTSVSTGELFF. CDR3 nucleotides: TGTGCCACCAGTAATCGTTCCGGGACAGGCCTGACTAGTGTGAGCACCGGGGAGCTGTTTTTT.

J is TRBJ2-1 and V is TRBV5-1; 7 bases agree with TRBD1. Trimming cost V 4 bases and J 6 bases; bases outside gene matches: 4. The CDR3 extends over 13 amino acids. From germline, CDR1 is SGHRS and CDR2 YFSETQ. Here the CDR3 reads CASSRDSSNEQFF. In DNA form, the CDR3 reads TGCGCCAGCAGCAGGGACAGTAGCAATGAGCAGTTCTTC.

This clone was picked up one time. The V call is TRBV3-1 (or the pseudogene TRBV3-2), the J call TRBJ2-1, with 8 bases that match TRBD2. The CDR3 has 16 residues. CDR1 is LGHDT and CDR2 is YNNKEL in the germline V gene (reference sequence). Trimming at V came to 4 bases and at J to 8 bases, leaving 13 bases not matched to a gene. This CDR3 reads CASSLRTSSAGDEQFF. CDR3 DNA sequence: TGTGCCAGCAGCCTCCGGACTAGCTCGGCCGGCGATGAGCAGTTCTTC.

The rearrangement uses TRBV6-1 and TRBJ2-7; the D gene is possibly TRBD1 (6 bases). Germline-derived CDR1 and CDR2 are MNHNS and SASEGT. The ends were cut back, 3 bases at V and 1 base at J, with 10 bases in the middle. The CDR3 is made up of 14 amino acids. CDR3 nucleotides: TGTGCCAGCAGTGAGAGGACAGCGTCCTACGAGCAGTACTTC. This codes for CASSERTASYEQYF.

CDR3 bases: TGCGCCAGCAGCCAAGTTGGGGGCCCTGGAAACACCATATATTTT. This translates into CASSQVGGPGNTIYF. The chain joins TRBV4-1 to TRBJ1-3; tentatively, D is TRBD1 (6 bases). Germline CDR1 is MGHRA and CDR2 is YSYEKL. V lost 1 base, J lost 2 bases, and 9 bases lay in between. The CDR3 is 15 residues long.

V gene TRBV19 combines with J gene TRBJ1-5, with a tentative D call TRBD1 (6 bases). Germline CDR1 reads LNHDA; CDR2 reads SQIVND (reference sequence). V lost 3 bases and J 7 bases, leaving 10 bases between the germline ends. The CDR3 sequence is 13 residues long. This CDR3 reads CASSMGARQPQHF. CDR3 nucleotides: TGTGCCAGTAGTATGGGGGCGCGCCAGCCCCAGCATTTT.

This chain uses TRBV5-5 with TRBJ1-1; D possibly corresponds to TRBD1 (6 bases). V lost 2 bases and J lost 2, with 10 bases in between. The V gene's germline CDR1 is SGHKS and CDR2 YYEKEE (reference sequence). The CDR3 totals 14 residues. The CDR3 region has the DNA TGTGCCAGCAGCTTTCAGGGGAAAAACACTGAAGCTTTCTTT. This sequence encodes CASSFQGKNTEAFF. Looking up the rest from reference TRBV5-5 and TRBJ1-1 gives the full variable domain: DAGVTQSPTHLIKTRGQQVTLRCSPISGHKSVSWYQQVLGQGPQFIFQYYEKEERGRGNFPDRFSARQFPNYSSELNVNALLLGDSALYLCASSFQGKNTEAFFGQGTRLTVV.

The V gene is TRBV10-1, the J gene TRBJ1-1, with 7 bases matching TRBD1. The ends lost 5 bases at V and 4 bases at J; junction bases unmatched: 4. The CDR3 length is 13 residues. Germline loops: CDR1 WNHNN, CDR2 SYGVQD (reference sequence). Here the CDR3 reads CASSTGVSTEAFF. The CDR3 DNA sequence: TGCGCCAGCAGTACAGGGGTTAGCACTGAAGCTTTCTTT.

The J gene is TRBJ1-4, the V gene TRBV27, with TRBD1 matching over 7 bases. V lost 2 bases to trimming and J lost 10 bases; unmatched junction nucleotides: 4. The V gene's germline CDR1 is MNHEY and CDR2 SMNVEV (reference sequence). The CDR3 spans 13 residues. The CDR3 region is CASSLDRAGKLFF. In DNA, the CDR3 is TGTGCCAGCAGTTTAGACAGGGCAGGAAAACTGTTTTTT.

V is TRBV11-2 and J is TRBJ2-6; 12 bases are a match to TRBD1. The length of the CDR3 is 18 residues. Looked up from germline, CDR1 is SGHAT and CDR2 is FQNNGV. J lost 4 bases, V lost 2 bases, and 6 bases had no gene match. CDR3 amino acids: CASSLRDRGRGGANVLTF. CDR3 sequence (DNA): TGTGCCAGCAGCTTACGGGACAGGGGGCGTGGAGGGGCCAACGTCCTGACTTTC.

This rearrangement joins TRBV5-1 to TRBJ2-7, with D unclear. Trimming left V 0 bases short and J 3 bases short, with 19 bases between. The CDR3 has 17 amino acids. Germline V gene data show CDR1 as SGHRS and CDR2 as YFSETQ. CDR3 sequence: CASSLVASPRKIYEQYF. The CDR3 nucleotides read TGCGCCAGCAGCTTGGTTGCCTCACCCAGGAAGATCTACGAGCAGTACTTC.

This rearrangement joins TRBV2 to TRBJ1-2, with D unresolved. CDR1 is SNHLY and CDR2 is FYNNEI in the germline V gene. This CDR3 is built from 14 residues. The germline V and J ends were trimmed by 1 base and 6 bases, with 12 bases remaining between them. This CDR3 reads CASSEEARLNGYTF. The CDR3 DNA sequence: TGTGCCAGCAGTGAAGAGGCCAGGCTGAATGGCTACACCTTC.

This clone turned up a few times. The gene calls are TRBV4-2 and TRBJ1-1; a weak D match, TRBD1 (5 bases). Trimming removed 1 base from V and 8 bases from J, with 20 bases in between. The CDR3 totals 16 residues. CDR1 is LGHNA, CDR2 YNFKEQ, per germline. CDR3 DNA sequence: TGTGCCAGCAGCCAAGGGGGGGAGGGTCCCTTATCAGAAGCTTTCTTT. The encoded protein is CASSQGGEGPLSEAFF.

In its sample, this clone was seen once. In nucleotides, the CDR3 is TGTGCCAGTACCACCGGGACAGCTTACAATGAGCAGTTCTTC. It is translated as CASTTGTAYNEQFF. This chain joins TRBV19 and TRBJ2-1; TRBD1 matches at 7 bases. Germline loops: CDR1 LNHDA, CDR2 SQIVND (reference sequence). Trimming cost V 7 bases and J 4 bases; bases outside gene matches: 7. CDR3 length: 14 residues.

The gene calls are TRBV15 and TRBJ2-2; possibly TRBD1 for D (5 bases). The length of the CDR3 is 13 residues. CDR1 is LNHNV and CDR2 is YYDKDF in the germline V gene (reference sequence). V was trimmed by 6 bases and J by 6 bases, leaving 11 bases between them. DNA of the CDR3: TGTGCCACCAGTGTTTCAGGGTCCGGGGAGCTGTTTTTT. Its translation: CATSVSGSGELFF.

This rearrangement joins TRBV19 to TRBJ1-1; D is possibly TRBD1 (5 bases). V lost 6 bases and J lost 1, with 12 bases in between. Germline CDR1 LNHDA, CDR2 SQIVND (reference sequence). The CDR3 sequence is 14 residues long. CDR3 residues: CASRQGFGNTEAFF. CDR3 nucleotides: TGTGCCAGTAGGCAGGGCTTTGGGAACACTGAAGCTTTCTTT.

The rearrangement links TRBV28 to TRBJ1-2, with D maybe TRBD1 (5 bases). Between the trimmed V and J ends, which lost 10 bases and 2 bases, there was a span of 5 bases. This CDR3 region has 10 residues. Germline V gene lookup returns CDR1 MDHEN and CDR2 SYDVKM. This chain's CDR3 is CATGNYGYTF. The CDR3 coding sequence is TGTGCCACAGGGAACTATGGCTACACCTTC.

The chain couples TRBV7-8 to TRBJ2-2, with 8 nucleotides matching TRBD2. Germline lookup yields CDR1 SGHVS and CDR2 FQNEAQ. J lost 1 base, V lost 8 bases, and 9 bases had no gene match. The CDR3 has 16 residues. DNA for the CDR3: TGTGCCAGCGCAAACCCGGGACTAGAGAACACCGGGGAGCTGTTTTTT. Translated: CASANPGLENTGELFF.

The CDR3 spells CASRTPRANIQYF. The CDR3 DNA follows: TGTGCCAGCAGGACTCCCAGGGCCAACATTCAGTACTTC. The V and J genes are TRBV6-6 and TRBJ2-4, with D perhaps TRBD1 (5 bases). V was clipped by 6 bases and J by 7 bases, with 13 bases between them. CDR1 and CDR2 (germline): MNHNY, SVGAGI (reference sequence). CDR3 length equals 13 residues.

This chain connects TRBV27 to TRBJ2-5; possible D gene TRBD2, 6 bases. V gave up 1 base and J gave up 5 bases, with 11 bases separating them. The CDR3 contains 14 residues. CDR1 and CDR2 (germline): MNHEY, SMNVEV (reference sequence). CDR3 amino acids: CASSLFAGLETQYF. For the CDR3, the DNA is TGTGCCAGCAGTTTATTCGCGGGGCTGGAGACCCAGTACTTC.

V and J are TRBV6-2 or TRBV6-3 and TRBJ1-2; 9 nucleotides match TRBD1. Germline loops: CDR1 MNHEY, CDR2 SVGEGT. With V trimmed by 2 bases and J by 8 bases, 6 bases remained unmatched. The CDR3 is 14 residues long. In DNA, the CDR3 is TGTGCCAGCAGTTACAATACAGGGGGCATGGGCTACACCTTC. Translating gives CASSYNTGGMGYTF.